This T cell receptor (beta chain) appears in the sequencing data of a study of graft-versus-host responses after intestinal transplantation (dated by TCRdb to the early 2020s). Study-level background: The transplants that recipients got were multivisceral, liver-intestinal, or isolated intestinal. A peak of at least 4% donor T cells among recipient peripheral blood mononuclear cells was the definition used for donor T cell macrochimerism. Graft-versus-host and host-versus-graft alloreactive T cell clones were tracked in the graft, circulation and bone marrow after intestinal transplantation using bulk TCR-beta CDR3 sequencing. Alloreactive clones were identified by sequencing pre-transplant mixed lymphocyte reaction products and comparing these products with unstimulated pre-transplant donor and recipient T cells. Every recipient was given anti-thymocyte globulin induction, then maintenance tacrolimus and steroids for approximately 3 years. A cohort of 24 intestinal transplant recipients, including one retransplant, was enrolled, and a few patients lacking pretransplant specimens were excluded. Instead of going to the commercial service, samples from a few later patients were sequenced in-house on an Illumina MiSeq and processed with MiXCR.

Here is what the overall study found, with its caveats: GvH clones were detected in recipient bone marrow, and some of these GvH clones were observed earlier in ileal mucosa or blood, consistent with an intestinal mucosal origin. Early after transplant, peak levels of circulating GvH clones were found to be associated with declines in HvG clones. The relatively low number and heterogeneity of intestinal transplant patients limited the conclusions. In patients with donor T cell macrochimerism, the allografts had high GvH to HvG T cell clonal ratios.

Points on this clone: The antigen it recognizes is unknown. Per-base quality was not reported, and no clone a single base away is much larger than it.

Intraepithelial and lamina propria lymphocytes were isolated from graft specimens using dithiothreitol, EDTA incubations and collagenase D digestion. Bulk TCR-beta sequencing was performed on serial intestinal graft biopsy specimens collected as late as 600 days after transplant. Library preparation employed the immunoSEQ multiplex PCR assay. For most patients, high-throughput TCR-beta CDR3 sequencing of genomic DNA was performed by Adaptive Biotechnologies. Per the authors' processing: TCR sequencing data for around 19 patients were retrieved from Adaptive's ImmunoSEQ software; a few other patients were processed with MiXCR and VDJtools. CDR3 nucleotide sequences shared between donor and recipient were removed because their origin could not be assigned. Alloreactive clones required at least 2-fold expansion over unstimulated cells and minimum CFSE-low frequency of 0.002% (template counts) or 0.001% (read counts). Clones were considered mappable if detected in sequenced pre-transplant spleen, lymph node, or MLR CFSE-low populations of the donor or recipient. The cumulative frequency of alloreactive clones was calculated as a percentage of all sequences, weighted by copy number. TCRdb's version of the immuneACCESS table is confined to in-frame rearrangements and falls short of the full clone set. An unresolved V gene accounts for under half of the shortfall where checked; the remainder is of unknown origin. The D gene and trimming were derived from the DNA, and the V and J assignments and clone size from that table. This sample comprises 2,000 to 2,500 clones, around 80% of them detected only once. The top ten clonotypes cover 9.9% of the sample.

CDR1 and CDR2 are drawn from the germline V gene: SGHTA, FQGNSA. From cysteine to phenylalanine, the CDR3 is 10 amino acids long. The DNA shown is the 30-base CDR3, in frame from base 1. Trimming removed 3 bases from V and 6 bases from J, leaving 0 bases between the germline ends. The sample was ileum tissue, taken 18 days after transplant. Recombination connected TRBV7-2 to TRBJ2-1, with the D gene not confidently named. The sequence was collected from a human patient who received an intestinal transplant, so some T cells may come from the graft donor. The DNA sequence is TGTGCCAGCAGCTTCAATGAGCAGTTCTTC. It translates as CASSFNEQFF.